The entry below describes one T cell receptor (beta chain). These data are taken from a study of blood T cell repertoires in COVID-19. Study in general: Samples of COVID-19 (acute and convalescent) were obtained from the United States, Italy and Spain.

Germline V gives CDR1 MGHRA, CDR2 YSYEKL. V shed 2 bases and J 3 bases; nucleotides not matched to a gene: 3. The CDR3 sequence is 15 residues long. Data came from immunoSEQ multiplex PCR; TCRdb stores just in-frame clones and leaves some out. The sample lists around 250,000 clones, under 85% occurring once. This receptor was obtained from a man aged 25-45 years who had recovered from COVID-19. Sequenced sample: peripheral blood. The chain has TRBV4-1 and TRBJ1-1, with 10 bases that match TRBD1. The CDR3 protein is CASSQRDRGHTEAFF. The CDR3 nucleotides read TGCGCCAGCAGCCAACGGGACAGGGGACACACTGAAGCTTTCTTT.